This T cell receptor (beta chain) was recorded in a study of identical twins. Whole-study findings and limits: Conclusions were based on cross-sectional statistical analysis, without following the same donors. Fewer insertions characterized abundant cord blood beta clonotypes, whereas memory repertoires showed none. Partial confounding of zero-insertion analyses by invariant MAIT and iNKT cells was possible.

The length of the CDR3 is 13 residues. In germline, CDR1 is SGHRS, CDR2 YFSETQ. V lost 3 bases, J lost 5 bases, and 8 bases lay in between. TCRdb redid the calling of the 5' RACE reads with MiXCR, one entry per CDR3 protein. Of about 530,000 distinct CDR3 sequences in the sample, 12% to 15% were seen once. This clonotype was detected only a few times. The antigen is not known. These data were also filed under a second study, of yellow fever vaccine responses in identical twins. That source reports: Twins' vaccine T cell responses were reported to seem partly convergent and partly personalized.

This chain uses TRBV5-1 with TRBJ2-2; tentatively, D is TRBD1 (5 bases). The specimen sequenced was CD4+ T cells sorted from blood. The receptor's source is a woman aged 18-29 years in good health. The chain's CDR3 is CASSWGSTGELFF. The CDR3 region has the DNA TGCGCCAGCAGCTGGGGCAGTACCGGGGAGCTGTTTTTT.